This T cell receptor (beta chain) was recovered during a study of T-cell reconstitution after alpha-beta-depleted transplantation in children. Study-level points and caveats: T cells produced anew were the main source of T-cell counts and diversity one year after transplant. It was reported that alpha-beta T cells came from several hundred expanded graft clones (about two months after transplant). There were some patients whose high TCRbeta diversity at day 60 came from surviving recipient T cells and thymic progenitors.

V lost 1 base to trimming and J lost 6 bases, with 10 bases between them. The CDR3 runs to 14 residues. Germline CDR1 reads ENHRY; CDR2 reads SYGVKD. Unique molecular identifiers featured in how the TCRbeta library was prepared. TCRdb recomputed calls from the PCR reads with MiXCR, one row per CDR3 protein. The repertoire holds about 300,000 distinct CDR3 sequences, with about 7.3% as singletons. This clonotype was seen a few times. The antigen is not known. The TCR was taken from a female patient between 2 and 15 years old who had a stem cell transplant for Fanconi anemia, so the T cells may come from the graft donor. This chain joins TRBV10-3 and TRBJ1-5; no definite D call. Here the sequenced sample was peripheral blood, taken 360 days after TCRalphabeta/CD19-depleted stem cell transplant. The CDR3 coding sequence is TGTGCCATCAGTGAGTTACGAGAGAGTCAGCCCCAGCATTTT. This translates into CAISELRESQPQHF.